These 27 T cell receptor beta chains originate from one sample sequenced in a study of T-cell reconstitution after alpha-beta-depleted transplantation in children. Researchers prepared the TCRbeta library using unique molecular identifiers, the study reports. TCRdb processed the PCR reads anew with MiXCR; each CDR3 protein has one entry. This table holds about 48,000 distinct CDR3 sequences, approximately 6% found once. This sample comprised PBMCs, mostly from graft donor cells, obtained 60 days after TCRalphabeta/CD19-depleted stem cell transplant. The receptors derive from a female patient between 2 and 10 years old who had a stem cell transplant for aplastic anemia, so the T cells may come from the graft donor.

This clonotype was counted many times. The chain employs TRBV9 and TRBJ2-1; D possibly corresponds to TRBD2 (6 bases). The ends were cut back, 0 bases at V and 1 base at J, with 23 bases in the middle. The length of the CDR3 is 20 residues. Looked up from germline, CDR1 is SGDLS and CDR2 is YYNGEE. CDR3 nucleotides: TGTGCCAGCAGCGTAGCTACGTCGGGGTATTGGCGGGAATCCTACAATGAGCAGTTCTTC. Translating gives CASSVATSGYWRESYNEQFF.

In this sample, this clonotype turned up many times. The chain joins TRBV5-1 to TRBJ2-3; TRBD1 might be the D (6 bases). In germline, CDR1 is SGHRS, CDR2 YFSETQ. The CDR3 has 13 residues. Between the trimmed V and J ends, which lost 3 bases and 12 bases, there was a span of 17 bases. The CDR3 region is CASSSNRQDSQYF. CDR3 coding DNA: TGCGCCAGCAGCTCCAACCGACAGGACAGTCAGTATTTT.

This clonotype was seen at least ten times. J is TRBJ2-5 and V is TRBV3-1; the match to TRBD2 covers 9 bases. Losses at the gene ends were 4 bases for V and 5 bases for J; bases not matched to a gene: 11. Germline CDR1 LGHDT, CDR2 YNNKEL (reference sequence). The CDR3 has 16 residues. CDR3 bases: TGTGCCAGCAGCCCTTCCTTCGGGCTAGCGGGGGAGACCCAGTACTTC. It specifies CASSPSFGLAGETQYF.

This clonotype came up a few times. The CDR3 DNA follows: TGTGCCAGCAGCCCCTGGACGGCCAGGGGGCCCATCTCTGGAAACACCATATATTTT. This encodes CASSPWTARGPISGNTIYF. The chain is built from TRBV6-1 and TRBJ1-3, with 8 bases that match TRBD1. Germline V CDR1 and CDR2: MNHNS, SASEGT. The CDR3 covers 19 residues. V lost 6 bases, J lost 0 bases, and 16 bases stayed unmatched.

The gene calls are TRBV7-9 and TRBJ2-7; 9 nucleotides align to TRBD2. The trim removed 5 bases at V and 4 bases at J, leaving 3 bases unmatched. CDR1 is SEHNR, CDR2 FQNEAQ, per germline (reference sequence). CDR3 size: 13 residues. As DNA, the CDR3 is TGTGCCAGCAGCCGACTAGCGGCTTACGAGCAGTACGTC. This codes for CASSRLAAYEQYV.

To note about this clonotype: This may arise from a read error, as a much more abundant clone is one base away. The CDR3 reads CASSPAVAGGIYDQYF. CDR3 in DNA: TGTGCCAGCAGCCCGGCGGTAGCGGGGGGGATCTACGATCAGTACTTC. This chain connects TRBV7-2 to TRBJ2-7; the match to TRBD2 covers 11 bases. The CDR3 has 16 residues. Germline CDR1 and CDR2: SGHTA and FQGNSA.

Many counts were recorded for this clonotype. The chain uses TRBV25-1 and TRBJ2-3; D is perhaps TRBD1 (6 bases). This CDR3 contains 16 residues. Germline CDR1 MGHDK, CDR2 SYGVNS. Trimming removed 1 base at V and 1 base at J, with 12 bases between. The CDR3 sequence is CASSELGSGGTDTQYF. CDR3 bases: TGTGCCAGCAGTGAATTAGGGTCAGGGGGCACAGATACGCAGTATTTT.

By frequency in the sample, this clonotype is medium-sized. This chain connects TRBV5-8 to TRBJ2-1, with D uncertain. The V end lost 0 bases, the J end lost 15 bases, and 10 bases lay between the germline ends. The CDR3 is 11 residues long. The germline gives CDR1 SGHTS, CDR2 YDEGEE. The CDR3 nucleotides read TGTGCCAGCAGCTTGGCCGTTTTCCCGTTCTTC. Its protein product is CASSLAVFPFF.

This chain uses TRBV7-9 with TRBJ2-1; 11 bases line up with TRBD1. The CDR3 loop spans 15 amino acids. Trimming took 1 base from V and 6 from J; bases not matched to a gene: 2. Germline V gene lookup returns CDR1 SEHNR and CDR2 FQNEAQ (reference sequence). CDR3 DNA sequence: TGTGCCAGCAGCTTAGGGACAGGGGGCCGCAATGAGCAGTTCTTC. It codes for CASSLGTGGRNEQFF.

There are many counts of this clonotype. CDR3 coding DNA: TGTGCCAGCAACCATCTAGCGGGAGGGCCCAATGAGCAGTTCTTC. It yields the protein CASNHLAGGPNEQFF. The V gene is TRBV6-2 or TRBV6-3, the J gene TRBJ2-1, with 12 positions matching TRBD2. Trimming cost V 7 bases and J 6 bases; bases outside gene matches: 7. CDR1 is MNHEY, CDR2 SVGEGT, per germline. This CDR3 region has 15 residues.

At least ten counts were recorded for this clonotype. An end of the junction differs from the germline gene, which may be a read error. The J gene is TRBJ2-7, the V gene TRBV10-3; possible D gene TRBD2, 5 bases. Per germline, CDR1 ENHRY and CDR2 SYGVKD. The CDR3 covers 15 residues. CDR3 bases: TGTGCCATCACTGAGTCCCCGGACTTCTCCTACGAGCAGTACTTC. It yields the protein CAITESPDFSYEQYF.

This clonotype was observed many times. The V gene is TRBV7-9, the J gene TRBJ2-7, with TRBD2 matching over 8 bases. Germline V CDR1 and CDR2: SEHNR, FQNEAQ (reference sequence). With 7 bases clipped from V and 5 bases from J, the junction kept 7 bases outside the gene matches. This CDR3 comprises 13 residues. The CDR3 DNA reads TGTGCCAGCACCACGAGCGGGAGCCACGAGCAGTACTTC. This encodes CASTTSGSHEQYF.

This clonotype was observed once. The gene calls are TRBV21-1 and TRBJ2-7. TRBV21-1 is termed a pseudogene. The CDR3 sequence is 12 residues long. As DNA, the CDR3 is TGTGCCAGCAGCAATCGTCTGTGGGAGCAGTACGTC. This encodes CASSNRLWEQYV.

Many counts were recorded for this clonotype. The V and J genes are TRBV20-1 and TRBJ2-3, with D perhaps matching TRBD1 or TRBD2 (5 bases each). Germline V gene sequence: CDR1 DFQATT, CDR2 SNEGSKA (reference sequence). CDR3 length: 14 residues. Trimming shortened V by 1 base and J by 1 base, and 9 bases separated the two germline ends. As DNA, the CDR3 is TGCAGTGCTAGAGTTGGGGGTGGCACAGATACGCAGTATTTT. Encoded protein: CSARVGGGTDTQYF.

This clonotype was seen many times. J is TRBJ2-3 and V is TRBV18; 10 bases agree with TRBD2. With V trimmed by 3 bases and J by 3 bases, 6 bases remained unmatched. CDR3 length equals 16 residues. Germline lookup yields CDR1 KGHSH and CDR2 LQKENI. The CDR3 region has the DNA TGTGCCAGCTCACCGCTAGCGGGAGAGGGTACAGATACGCAGTATTTT. Protein: CASSPLAGEGTDTQYF.

There are a few counts of this clonotype. The chain uses TRBV5-1 and TRBJ2-7, with TRBD1 as a possible D gene (6 bases). Germline CDR1 and CDR2: SGHRS and YFSETQ. The CDR3 is 13 amino acids. The V gene lost 2 bases and the J gene lost 2 bases, with 8 bases spanning the gap. The CDR3 DNA reads TGCGCCAGCAGCTTCGGACAGACCTACGAGCAGTACTTC. The encoded protein is CASSFGQTYEQYF.

This clonotype was picked up many times. Sequence at one end of the junction differs from germline and may be a read error. The chain carries TRBV7-9 and TRBJ2-7; TRBD2 matches 12 bases. There are 17 residues in the CDR3. CDR1 is SEHNR, CDR2 FQNEAQ, per germline (reference sequence). CDR3 loop: CASGLGRVWTSGIEQYF. The CDR3 DNA follows: TGTGCCAGCGGCTTAGGGAGAGTATGGACTAGCGGGATTGAGCAGTACTTC.

This clonotype was seen ten or more times. This chain uses TRBV20-1 with TRBJ1-1, with D unresolved. Germline V gives CDR1 DFQATT, CDR2 SNEGSKA (reference sequence). The ends were cut back, 4 bases at V and 0 bases at J, with 9 bases in the middle. The CDR3 totals 13 residues. CDR3 nucleotide sequence: TGCAGTGCTACGGACCTCATGAACACTGAAGCTTTCTTT. The encoded protein is CSATDLMNTEAFF.

This clonotype was observed many times. J is TRBJ1-2 and V is TRBV28; D is undetermined. CDR1 is MDHEN and CDR2 is SYDVKM in the germline V gene. This CDR3 has 14 amino acids. V lost 1 base and J 8 bases, leaving 14 bases between the germline ends. CDR3 protein: CASSLSGAVRGYTF. CDR3 coding DNA: TGTGCCAGCAGTTTATCGGGCGCCGTTAGGGGCTACACCTTC.

This clonotype showed up many times. The chain carries TRBV20-1 and TRBJ2-3, with 7 bases fitting TRBD1. The length of the CDR3 is 13 residues. From germline, CDR1 is DFQATT and CDR2 SNEGSKA (reference sequence). V dropped 5 bases and J dropped 0; count of bases not matched to a gene: 2. CDR3 in DNA: TGCAGTGCTGACAGGGCTAGCACAGATACGCAGTATTTT. This codes for CSADRASTDTQYF.

This clonotype has a count of ten or more. The chain couples TRBV6-5 to TRBJ2-5, with TRBD1 identical over 8 bases. This CDR3 has 15 amino acids. Looked up from germline, CDR1 is MNHEY and CDR2 is SVGAGI. The ends lost 0 bases at V and 3 bases at J; junction bases unmatched: 3. Written as DNA, the CDR3 is TGTGCCAGCAGTTACTCCCCAGGGGGCAAAGAGACCCAGTACTTC. Protein: CASSYSPGGKETQYF.

CDR3: CASRRPGGRGDTQYF. The CDR3 nucleotides are TGTGCCAGCAGAAGACCGGGGGGGCGGGGAGATACGCAGTATTTT. This chain joins TRBV11-2 and TRBJ2-3, with 8 bases that match TRBD2. Trimming cost V 6 bases and J 5 bases; bases outside gene matches: 10. The CDR3 is made up of 15 amino acids. Germline CDR1 reads SGHAT; CDR2 reads FQNNGV.

This clonotype was recorded many times. This chain uses TRBV5-1 with TRBJ2-1; no firm D call. Germline loops: CDR1 SGHRS, CDR2 YFSETQ. There are 13 residues in the CDR3. V was trimmed by 0 bases and J by 8 bases, leaving 9 bases between them. The CDR3 loop is CASSLAVVDEQFF. The CDR3 nucleotides are TGCGCCAGCAGCTTGGCAGTGGTCGATGAGCAGTTCTTC.

This clonotype was recorded at least ten times. The genes are TRBV6-5 and TRBJ2-7, with D possibly being TRBD2 (6 bases). Germline V lookup: CDR1 MNHEY, CDR2 SVGAGI. This CDR3 spans 13 amino acids. The ends were cut back, 8 bases at V and 5 bases at J, with 16 bases in the middle. The CDR3 loop reads CASGREQMHEQYF. The DNA for the CDR3 is TGTGCCAGCGGCCGGGAGCAAATGCACGAGCAGTACTTC.

The CDR3 DNA is TGTGCCAGCAGCTTAGACCGAGGACAGAACTACGAGCAGTACGTC. It specifies CASSLDRGQNYEQYV. The chain employs TRBV11-2 and TRBJ2-7, with D perhaps matching TRBD1 (6 bases). V shed 0 bases and J shed 3 bases, with 12 bases lying between them. The CDR3 extends over 15 amino acids. Germline V gene data show CDR1 as SGHAT and CDR2 as FQNNGV.

This clonotype came up many times. V is TRBV15 and J is TRBJ1-1; D gene unclear. Germline V lookup: CDR1 LNHNV, CDR2 YYDKDF (reference sequence). This CDR3 has 15 residues. With 1 base removed from V and 4 bases from J, the gap between germline ends came to 13 bases. CDR3 DNA: TGTGCCACCAGCAGAGTCGAGGTCGGAGTCACTGAAGCTTTCTTT. It translates to CATSRVEVGVTEAFF.

This clonotype was seen at least ten times. The chain couples TRBV3-1 to TRBJ2-1, with 12 bases identical to TRBD2. This CDR3 comprises 17 residues. Per the germline V gene, CDR1 is LGHDT and CDR2 is YNNKEL (reference sequence). Trimming at V came to 3 bases and at J to 4 bases, leaving 7 bases not matched to a gene. CDR3 residues: CASSHRTTSGRYNEQFF. The CDR3 nucleotides are TGTGCCAGCAGCCATAGAACCACTAGCGGGAGGTACAATGAGCAGTTCTTC.